This T cell receptor beta chain was sequenced in a study of human T cells and chemical hapten exposure (dated by TCRdb to the early 2020s). As for the study more broadly: For sensitization, 2% DPC in acetone was applied to a 2 cm by 2 cm area of upper inner arm skin. Patch testing was done on the upper back using Finn chambers containing 0.01% DPC, and results were scored after 6 days according to International Contact Dermatitis Research Group standards. Under 30 alopecia patients gave blood for TCR sequencing at one to four time points (pre-sensitization, 2, 6 and 24 weeks). Alopecia areata with under or over 50% scalp involvement, alopecia totalis and alopecia universalis were represented in the patient cohort, which was mostly female. Patients additionally received weekly therapeutic DPC doses to the scalp throughout the roughly 24-week study period. Libraries were pooled for sequencing, and variation in per-sample TCR yields was attributed mainly to small differences in library volumes within the pool. In alopecia patients, the study followed how the peripheral blood TCR repertoire changed in vivo over primary and secondary sensitization to diphenylcyclopropenone (DPC), a hapten. Blood was sampled from patients pre-sensitization (week 0) and at 2, 6 and about 24 weeks after DPC sensitization. The research as a whole found: DPC sensitization did not change how many TCRs were above 1 in 1000 frequency, and no evidence was found of alterations in global repertoire structure. After repeated subsampling, the strength of the expansion versus patch-test correlation and the threshold at which it became significant changed. Expanded TCRs formed significantly more large CDR3 similarity clusters than pre-sensitization or healthy control sets, consistent with antigen-driven responses. Alopecia, a presumed autoimmune disease, was present in all patients, so the immune response of the patients might differ from that of healthy individuals. A positive correlation was found between the number of PT1 expanded TCRs and patch test score, with significance reached at thresholds 8, 16 and 32 but not 4.

The library was built by means of RACE. Sequencing instrument: NextSeq 500. During library preparation, unique molecular identifiers were attached to individual cDNA molecules so that TCRs could be counted quantitatively and reproducibly. Each blood RNA sample was used to sequence both TCR alpha and TCR beta chains. In the source study's methods: The median number of TCRs per sample was over 85,000, ranging from about 23,224 to 750,000. V, J and CDR3 annotation of the TCR reads was carried out using the Decombinator software suite. To make PS versus PT1 abundance plots, every sample was subsampled to the same number of TCRs (28,000). Expanded TCRs were defined as absent before sensitization and observed at least eight times at the 2-week time point. TCRdb trimmed the raw reads at Q25, called clones with MiXCR and kept productive beta chains. Every CDR3 protein is listed once, alongside the most common genes and DNA of its rows. These V and J calls rely on TCRdb rather than the paper's analysis. The sample includes some 380,000 distinct CDR3 sequences, with approximately 5.1% observed a single time. The top ten clones comprise 2% to 2.5% of the sample.

This clonotype has at least ten counts. Its target antigen remains unknown. Qualities for individual bases were not recorded, and no much larger clone is one base off. The sample's time point label, decoded: patch test 1, 2 weeks after DPC sensitization. The treatment or condition label on this specimen signifies: therapeutic diphenylcyclopropenone sensitization with weekly scalp DPC. At every patch-test visit, the blood draw took place before the patch test was put on. To be eligible, patients had to be aged 18 to 70, diagnosed with alopecia and judged suitable for DPC therapy, while pregnant patients were excluded. Total RNA was extracted from unfractionated whole blood that had been collected in Tempus Blood RNA tubes. The V and J ends are trimmed by 0 bases and 0 bases, leaving 10 bases between them. From its cysteine to its phenylalanine, the CDR3 spans 15 amino acids. Just CDR3 DNA is preserved here, 45 bases in frame from base 1. The germline V gene yields SGDLS for CDR1 and YYNGEE for CDR2.

The receptor was derived from a woman between 50 and 59 years old with alopecia areata. Some clones in this sample may be carry-over from other donors' samples. The sequencing used whole blood, collected in connection with sensitization to the hapten diphenylcyclopropenone (DPC). The chain is assembled from TRBV9 and TRBJ2-7; the best D guess is TRBD1, with 6 bases matching. Here is the DNA: TGTGCCAGCAGCGTAGAACAGGGACCCTCCTACGAGCAGTACTTC. The encoded protein is CASSVEQGPSYEQYF.